The sequence of this T cell receptor (beta chain) was determined in a study of blood T cell repertoires in COVID-19. Sequencing was performed with immunoSEQ multiplex PCR; in TCRdb, only in-frame clones are kept and a portion is missing. The top ten clones hold 10% to 15% of a sample with around 440,000 clones, around 88% of them seen once. Germline V CDR1 and CDR2: MNHEY, SVGAGI. CDR3 length: 14 amino acids. This clone was observed a handful of times. The junction departs from the called germline gene at one end, perhaps through a read error. This sequence joins TRBV6-5 and TRBJ1-1, with a possible D match to TRBD1 (6 bases). The receptor's source is a woman between 50 and 59 years old with COVID-19, enrolled during active disease. Sequencing was carried out using peripheral blood. CDR3 loop: CASSYWQGNPEAFF. The CDR3 DNA is TGTGCCAGCAGTTACTGGCAGGGGAACCCTGAAGCTTTCTTT.